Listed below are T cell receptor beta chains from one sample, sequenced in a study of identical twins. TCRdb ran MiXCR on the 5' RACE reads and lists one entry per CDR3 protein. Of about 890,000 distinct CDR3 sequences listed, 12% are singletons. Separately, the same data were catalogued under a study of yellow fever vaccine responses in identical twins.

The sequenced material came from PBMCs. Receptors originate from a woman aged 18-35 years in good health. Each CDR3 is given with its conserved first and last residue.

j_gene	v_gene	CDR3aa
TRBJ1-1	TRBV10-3	CAIRDKDSLNTEAFF
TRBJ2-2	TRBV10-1	CASSETGRGNTGELFF
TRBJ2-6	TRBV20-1	CSARVFYGDSGANVLTF
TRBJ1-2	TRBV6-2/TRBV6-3	CASSSLDRDYGYTF
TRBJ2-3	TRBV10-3	CAISRTGEASDTQYF
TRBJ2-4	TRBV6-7	CASSYAPDRGDIQYF
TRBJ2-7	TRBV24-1	CAIGAGQGAQNEQYF
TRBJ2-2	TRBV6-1	CASKLGPAGANTGELFF
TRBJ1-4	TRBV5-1	CASSLETGAVEKLFF
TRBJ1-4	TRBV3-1	CASSQSTGGSEKLFF
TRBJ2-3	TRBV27	CASSFGSLDTQYF
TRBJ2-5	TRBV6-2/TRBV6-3	CASSYVVWETQYF
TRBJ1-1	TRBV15	CATSRDQGLNTEAFF
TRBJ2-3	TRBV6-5	CASSYGGIYTDTQYF
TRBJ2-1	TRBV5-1	CASSLELGVAGGNEQFF
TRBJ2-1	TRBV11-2	CASSLADSGGAGEQFF
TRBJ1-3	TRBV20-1	CSARTSGNTIYF
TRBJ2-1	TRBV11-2	CASSLEGGVGGSYNEQFF
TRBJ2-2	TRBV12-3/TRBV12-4	CASIDSQGRVTGELFF
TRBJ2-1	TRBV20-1	CSATSRYNEQFF
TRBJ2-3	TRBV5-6	CASSHSGGVMHDTQYF
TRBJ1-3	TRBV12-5	CASGQSDWGPIYF
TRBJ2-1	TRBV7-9	CASADRKGMGGHEQFF
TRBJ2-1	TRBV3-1	CASSQVEWTGFSF
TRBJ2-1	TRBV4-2	CASSLKPAGTGVSPRYNEQFF
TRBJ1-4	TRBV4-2	CASSQPDRTTNEKLFF
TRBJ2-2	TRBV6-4	CASSDRDTGELFF
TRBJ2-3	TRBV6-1	CASSITSGSTDTQYF
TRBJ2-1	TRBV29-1	CSVLPRDPYNEQFF
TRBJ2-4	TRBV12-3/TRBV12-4	CASSRLGPKNIQYF
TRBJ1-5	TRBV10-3	CAIRNNSNQPQHF
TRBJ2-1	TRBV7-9	CASSLHRDEQFF
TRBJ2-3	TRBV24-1	CARICGVETDTQYF
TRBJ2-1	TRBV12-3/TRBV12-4	CASSLGSSGTNEQFF
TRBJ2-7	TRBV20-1	CSARDRYYEQYF
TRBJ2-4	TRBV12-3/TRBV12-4	CASSLEEGSAKNIQYF
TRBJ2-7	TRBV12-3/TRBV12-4	CASSPRTSGRLDEQYF
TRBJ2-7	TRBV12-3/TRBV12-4	CASSFPGQGAYEQYF
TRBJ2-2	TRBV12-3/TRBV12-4	CASSPLAGGLTGELFF
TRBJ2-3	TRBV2	CASSVGLARGGTDTQYF
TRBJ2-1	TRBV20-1	CSARHITYNEQFF
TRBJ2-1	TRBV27	CASIKLAGGPYEQFF
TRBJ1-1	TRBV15	CATSRDRMTPLNTEAFF
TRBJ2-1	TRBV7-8	CASSLAGLSSSYNEQVF
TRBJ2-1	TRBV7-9	CASSLEPAASSYNEQFF
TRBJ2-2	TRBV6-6	CASSFSSAGELFF
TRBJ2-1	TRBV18	CASSTDGGSGNEQFF
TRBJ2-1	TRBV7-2	CASSPQLRTQFF
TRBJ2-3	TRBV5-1	CASSPLRQVPTDTQYF
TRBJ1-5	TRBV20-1	CSAQGAGFPQHF
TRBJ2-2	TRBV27	CASSSRLALNTGELFF